This TCR beta chain was retrieved from a study of blood T cell repertoires in COVID-19. In the study overall: Acute and convalescent COVID-19 specimens originated in the United States, Italy and Spain. Nucleic acid was either cDNA or gDNA, and it came from T cells, B-cell-depleted T cells, or PBMCs.

This CDR3 has 16 residues. CDR1 is MNHEY and CDR2 is SMNVEV in the germline V gene (reference sequence). The V segment lost 4 bases and the J segment 2 bases; nucleotides outside the gene matches: 6. Per the original methods: Researchers report that nucleated cell counts were estimated from reference gene primer amplification. Assay: immunoSEQ multiplex PCR; the TCRdb copy retains only in-frame clones and omits some. D and trimming were read from the DNA, whereas the V and J calls and clone size are those reported in that table. The sample comprises approximately 86,000 clones, about 88% of which are singletons, and over 7% rests with the top ten.

The sequenced material came from peripheral blood. This sequence originates from a middle-aged man with acute or convalescent COVID-19. The chain is built from TRBV27 and TRBJ2-3, with 10 bases that match TRBD2. Here the CDR3 DNA reads TGTGCCAGCAGTTCGGGACTAGCGACAACCACAGATACGCAGTATTTT. Translation: CASSSGLATTTDTQYF.